The following is a TCR beta chain sequence with its context. The antigen is not known. This sample was included in a study of T-cell memory formation after mild COVID-19. About the study: Largely donor-specific TCR clusters were found.

Points from the study as a whole: Later expanders leaned toward CD4+, whereas clones contracting from day 15 to 85 were balanced CD4/CD8. Pre-infection memory held some responding clones, suggesting pre-existing cross-reactive T cells responded.

TCRalpha and TCRbeta libraries used 5'RACE with constant-segment primers and UMIs. TCRdb fed the 5' RACE reads into MiXCR, producing one record per CDR3 protein. There are approximately 480,000 distinct CDR3 sequences in the sample; roughly 20% occur only once, and approximately 13% lies in the top ten. V was clipped by 2 bases and J by 0 bases, with 11 bases between them. Germline-derived CDR1 and CDR2 are SGHDT and YYEEEE. There are 15 residues in the CDR3. The receptor was isolated from an adult woman who had mild COVID-19 (a few samples of this study predate the infection). Cell type and time point are not known. The genes are TRBV5-6 and TRBJ1-1; D uncertain. The sequenced sample was PBMCs or a T cell subset sorted from them (not recorded which). CDR3: CASSLSPIMNTEAFF. CDR3 nucleotide sequence: TGTGCCAGCAGCTTAAGCCCGATCATGAACACTGAAGCTTTCTTT. Filled out from reference TRBV5-6 and TRBJ1-1, the complete variable domain reads DAGVTQSPTHLIKTRGQQVTLRCSPKSGHDTVSWYQQALGQGPQFIFQYYEEEERQRGNFPDRFSGHQFPNYSSELNVNALLLGDSALYLCASSLSPIMNTEAFFGQGTRLTVV.